Sequencing of this T cell receptor (beta chain) was carried out in a study of identical twins. This CDR3 comprises 14 residues. V lost 5 bases to trimming and J lost 8 bases, with 17 bases between them. From germline, CDR1 is SGHRS and CDR2 YFSETQ. One entry per CDR3 protein, called by TCRdb with MiXCR from the 5' RACE reads. The sample includes about 160,000 distinct CDR3 sequences, under 4.5% of them seen just once. This clonotype was observed at least ten times. This chain uses TRBV5-1 with TRBJ2-1, with a possible D match to TRBD1 (5 bases). The specimen was memory T cells sorted from blood. The TCR was taken from a man younger than 35 in good health. The CDR3 here is CASRQAPQSDEQFF. For the CDR3, the DNA is TGCGCCAGCAGACAGGCCCCTCAGTCCGATGAGCAGTTCTTC. The whole variable domain, remainder taken from reference TRBV5-1 and TRBJ2-1, is KAGVTQTPRYLIKTRGQQVTLSCSPISGHRSVSWYQQTPGQGLQFLFEYFSETQRNKGNFPGRFSGRQFSNSRSEMNVSTLELGDSALYLCASRQAPQSDEQFFGPGTRLTVL.